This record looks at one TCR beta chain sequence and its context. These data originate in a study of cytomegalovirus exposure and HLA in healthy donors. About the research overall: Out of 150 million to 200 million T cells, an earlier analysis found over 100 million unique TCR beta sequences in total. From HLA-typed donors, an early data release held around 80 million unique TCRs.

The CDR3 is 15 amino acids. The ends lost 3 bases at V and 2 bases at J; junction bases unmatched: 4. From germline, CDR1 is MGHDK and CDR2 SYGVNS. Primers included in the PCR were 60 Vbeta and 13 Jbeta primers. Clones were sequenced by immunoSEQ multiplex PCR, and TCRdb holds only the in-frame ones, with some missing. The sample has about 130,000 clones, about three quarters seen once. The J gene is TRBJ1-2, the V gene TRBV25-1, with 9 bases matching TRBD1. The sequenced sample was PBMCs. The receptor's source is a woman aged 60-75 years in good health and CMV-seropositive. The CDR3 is CASSDPGTGNYGYTF. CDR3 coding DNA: TGTGCCAGCAGTGACCCCGGGACAGGGAACTATGGCTACACCTTC.